This T cell receptor beta chain stems from a study of blood T cell repertoires in COVID-19 (dated by TCRdb to 2020 to 2022). Regarding the study in general: Samples covering the acute and convalescent phases of COVID-19 were provided by collaborators in the United States, Italy and Spain. The material from the prospective study consisted of cDNA or gDNA derived from T cells, B-cell-depleted T cells, or PBMCs. The dataset comprised deeply sampled blood TCRbeta repertoires from subjects exposed to, actively infected with, or recovered from COVID-19. The repertoires were released in a freely available public database intended as a resource for research on the immune response to SARS-CoV-2. Samples came from the ongoing ImmuneRACE study (first 160 participants) plus 1,254 subjects from 6 global collaborators. Sample metadata almost always included a de-identified subject ID, COVID-19 status, age in years and sex. HLA class I and class II types, where available, came from metadata supplied by the sample provider rather than from assay-based typing.

Whole blood was collected in K2EDTA tubes by collaborating institutions according to the institutions' own protocols. For TCRbeta analysis, collaborator samples were shipped as frozen whole blood, as isolated PBMCs, or as DNA extracted from either sample type. From the cysteine up to the phenylalanine, the CDR3 has a length of 13 residues. Only the CDR3 part of the read is kept: 39 bases, read in frame from the first base. V is clipped by 2 bases and J by 2 bases, and the sequence between their germline boundaries is 7 bases long. The CDR1 and CDR2 encoded by the germline V gene are SGHRS and YFSETQ. The investigation overall reported the following: How much clinical and demographic metadata was included differed by source and by participant, and the metadata was provided uncurated.

This clone was found once. It lacks a known antigen. No base-level quality is on record; no much larger clone is a single base apart. The immunoSEQ Assay, a bias-controlled multiplex PCR, was used to amplify TCRbeta CDR3 regions from genomic DNA. The authors processed their data as follows. Within the assay, amplification of reference gene primers was used to estimate how many nucleated cells each sample contained. Sequence reads were collapsed and filtered to measure the absolute abundance of every unique TCRbeta CDR3 rearrangement. For each sample, productive Simpson clonality was calculated as the square root of Simpson's diversity index across productive rearrangements. Imported from immuneACCESS, the table was reduced by TCRdb to in-frame sequences with V and J called. These copies leave out some clones; in studies compared against another copy, an unresolved V gene accounts for under half, and the cause of the remainder is not known. V, J and clone size were drawn from that table, and D and trimming were deduced from the DNA. A total of roughly 140,000 clones appear in this sample, 80% to 90% of them only once. 11% of the sample is in the top ten clones.

Sequenced: peripheral blood. The V gene is TRBV5-1 and the J gene is TRBJ1-2; the D gene is not confidently resolved. The source of this sequence is a woman aged 80 or older with acute or convalescent COVID-19. The DNA is TGCGCCAGCAGCTTAGGAGCCAACTATGGCTACACCTTC. Translated, this is CASSLGANYGYTF. Here the CDR3 is joined to the reference TRBV5-1 and TRBJ1-2 genes, and the full variable domain is: KAGVTQTPRYLIKTRGQQVTLSCSPISGHRSVSWYQQTPGQGLQFLFEYFSETQRNKGNFPGRFSGRQFSNSRSEMNVSTLELGDSALYLCASSLGANYGYTFGSGTRLTVV.